What follows is one T cell receptor beta chain and its context. Its antigen remains unidentified. Repertoires were generated with immunoSEQ multiplex PCR, while TCRdb's copy carries only in-frame clones and drops some. The top ten hold around 1% of the sample, which has about 58,000 clones, roughly nine tenths seen once. This CDR3 is built from 14 residues. Germline CDR1 reads SGHRS; CDR2 reads YFSETQ. V lost 6 bases, J lost 6 bases, and 10 bases stayed unmatched. The data stem from a study of cytomegalovirus exposure and HLA in healthy donors. Overall study results and limits: It was reportedly the case that the classifier diagnosed cytomegalovirus status with high specificity and sensitivity. The study designated roughly 160 TCR beta chains cytomegalovirus-associated.

Sequenced input: PBMCs. J is TRBJ2-7 and V is TRBV5-1, with TRBD2 identical over 9 bases. The sequence came from a young man in good health and CMV-seronegative. The CDR3 region has the DNA TGCGCCAGCAAGGTGGGGACTAGCTTGTTCGAGCAGTACTTC. Translated: CASKVGTSLFEQYF.